Each of the 16 T cell receptor beta chains below was sequenced from the same sample in a study of human T cells and chemical hapten exposure. Time point meaning: pre-sensitization, week 0. Stated treatment: therapeutic diphenylcyclopropenone sensitization with weekly scalp DPC. TCRdb re-analysed the RACE reads in MiXCR, keeping a single row per CDR3 protein. The sample records roughly 50,000 distinct CDR3 sequences, more than 8% being singletons. This material consisted of whole blood, taken in connection with sensitization to the hapten diphenylcyclopropenone (DPC). The receptors were sampled from a man aged 40-55 years with alopecia areata. Some clones in this sample may be carry-over from other donors' samples.

J is TRBJ1-2 and V is TRBV9; D gene unclear. Trimming removed 5 bases at V and 7 bases at J, with 15 bases between. This CDR3 has 13 amino acids. CDR1 SGDLS and CDR2 YYNGEE come from the germline V gene. CDR3 coding DNA: TGTGCCAGCAGGGAGGCCAATCTCGGTGGCTACACCTTC. Amino acid sequence: CASREANLGGYTF.

This clonotype was seen a few times. The chain is built from TRBV7-9 and TRBJ2-7; weak D call: TRBD1 (5 bases). The germline V and J ends were trimmed by 1 base and 12 bases, with 25 bases remaining between them. Germline V gene sequence: CDR1 SEHNR, CDR2 FQNEAQ (reference sequence). This CDR3 region has 16 residues. The CDR3 protein is CASSLVATGHSTNWYF. CDR3 coding DNA: TGTGCCAGCAGCTTAGTCGCTACAGGCCACTCTACGAATTGGTACTTC.

The chain joins TRBV12-3 or TRBV12-4 to TRBJ2-1; D unclear. The CDR3 is made up of 14 amino acids. The V and J ends lost 4 bases and 0 bases respectively, with 7 bases between them. The CDR3 coding sequence is TGTGCCAGCAGTTGGGGAAGCTCCTACAATGAGCAGTTCTTC. Residues: CASSWGSSYNEQFF.

This chain uses TRBV7-6 with TRBJ1-3; 7 bases line up with TRBD1. Trimming at V came to 5 bases and at J to 0 bases, leaving 4 bases not matched to a gene. The CDR3 contains 15 residues. Germline assignment: CDR1 SGHVS and CDR2 FNYEAQ. In nucleotides, the CDR3 is TGTGCCAGCAGCCCACAGGGGTACTCTGGAAACACCATATATTTT. Amino acid sequence: CASSPQGYSGNTIYF.

This chain links TRBV20-1 with TRBJ2-2; D is unresolved. V was trimmed by 3 bases and J by 7 bases, leaving 6 bases between them. The CDR3 covers 11 residues. Germline CDR1 DFQATT, CDR2 SNEGSKA (reference sequence). The CDR3 loop reads CSASPLGELFF. The DNA of the CDR3 is TGCAGTGCTAGCCCCCTCGGGGAGCTGTTTTTT.

This clonotype has ten or more counts. This rearrangement joins TRBV18 to TRBJ2-5; TRBD1 is a possible D gene (5 bases). The germline V gene has CDR1 KGHSH and CDR2 LQKENI. CDR3 length: 14 residues. The ends were cut back, 1 base at V and 2 bases at J, with 8 bases in the middle. CDR3 region: CASSPRQGQETQYF. The CDR3 DNA sequence: TGTGCCAGCTCACCACGCCAGGGTCAAGAGACCCAGTACTTC.

In its sample, this clonotype was seen many times. This chain uses TRBV7-9 with TRBJ2-6; tentatively, D is TRBD1 (5 bases). This CDR3 is built from 16 residues. V was pared by 3 bases and J by 2 bases, with 11 bases between. The V gene's germline CDR1 is SEHNR and CDR2 FQNEAQ (reference sequence). The DNA of the CDR3 is TGTGCCAGCAGCTTCGGTGGGGCTACTGGGGCCAACGTCCTGACTTTC. This codes for CASSFGGATGANVLTF.

Only a few counts were recorded for this clonotype. The chain has TRBV7-6 and TRBJ2-7; TRBD2 matches 8 bases. J gave up 0 bases and V 4 bases, and 8 bases lay outside the gene matches. The germline CDR1 and CDR2 sequences are SGHVS and FNYEAQ. CDR3 length: 16 amino acids. CDR3 sequence (DNA): TGTGCCAGCAGCTCCACCAGCGGGAGCGCCTCCTACGAGCAGTACTTC. It codes for CASSSTSGSASYEQYF.

The chain employs TRBV28 and TRBJ1-1; 12 bases fit TRBD1. CDR1 and CDR2 from the germline V gene are MDHEN and SYDVKM. V shed 1 base and J 4 bases; nucleotides not matched to a gene: 1. The CDR3 length is 15 residues. The CDR3 loop is CASSLLGQGATEAFF. For the CDR3, the DNA is TGTGCCAGCAGTTTATTGGGACAGGGGGCCACTGAAGCTTTCTTT.

This clonotype has ten or more counts. The V and J genes are TRBV14 and TRBJ2-1, with D possibly TRBD1 on 6 matching bases. V lost 4 bases, J lost 0 bases, and 10 bases lay in between. Germline assignment: CDR1 SGHDN and CDR2 FVKESK. The CDR3 spans 15 residues. This chain's CDR3 is CASSPRGRSYNEQFF. The CDR3, as DNA: TGTGCCAGCAGCCCCAGGGGTCGCTCCTACAATGAGCAGTTCTTC.

This clonotype was detected only a few times. The chain carries TRBV6-5 and TRBJ2-7; tentative D call: TRBD2 (5 bases). This CDR3 comprises 13 residues. The germline V and J ends were trimmed by 5 bases and 7 bases, with 15 bases remaining between them. Germline CDR1 reads MNHEY; CDR2 reads SVGAGI. The CDR3 nucleotides are TGTGCCAGCAGTCGGGAAGGTATTGGGGAGCAGTACTTC. As protein: CASSREGIGEQYF.

The chain uses TRBV12-5 and TRBJ2-1; TRBD2 might be the D (6 bases). V lost 1 base to trimming and J lost 7 bases, with 14 bases between them. This CDR3 spans 15 amino acids. Germline-derived CDR1 and CDR2 are LGHNT and FRNRAP. The CDR3 here is CASGLEGLGSNEQFF. As DNA, the CDR3 is TGTGCTAGTGGTTTGGAGGGACTGGGCTCGAATGAGCAGTTCTTC.

This clonotype was counted at least ten times. The chain is built from TRBV20-1 and TRBJ2-7; 16 nucleotides line up with TRBD2. The CDR3 extends over 20 amino acids. The trim removed 1 base at V and 4 bases at J, leaving 16 bases unmatched. The germline gives CDR1 DFQATT, CDR2 SNEGSKA (reference sequence). The CDR3 region has the DNA TGCAGTGCTAGAGCCCCAAAGGGGACTAGCGGGAGGGCCCTCGTATACGAGCAGTACTTC. This sequence encodes CSARAPKGTSGRALVYEQYF.

A few counts support this clonotype. The V gene is TRBV4-2, the J gene TRBJ2-7, with TRBD2 identical over 9 bases. The ends lost 0 bases at V and 0 bases at J; junction bases unmatched: 3. Per germline, CDR1 LGHNA and CDR2 YNFKEQ. The CDR3 is made up of 16 amino acids. This chain's CDR3 is CASSQDIAGASYEQYF. The CDR3 coding sequence is TGTGCCAGCAGCCAAGATATAGCGGGAGCCTCCTACGAGCAGTACTTC.

This clonotype was seen more than once but under ten times. The chain employs TRBV2 and TRBJ1-2; D is unclear. CDR3 length equals 14 residues. CDR1 and CDR2 from the germline V gene are SNHLY and FYNNEI. Trimming stripped 5 bases from V and 5 bases from J, with 15 bases between. CDR3 coding DNA: TGTGCCAGCAGTCCACCTGGAAACTATTATGGCTACACCTTC. This sequence encodes CASSPPGNYYGYTF.

The table lists this clonotype with many counts. V gene TRBV7-6 combines with J gene TRBJ2-2; D may be TRBD1 or TRBD2 (6 bases each). V lost 5 bases and J lost 1, with 11 bases in between. This CDR3 contains 15 residues. Germline CDR1 is SGHVS and CDR2 is FNYEAQ. The CDR3 DNA sequence: TGTGCCAGCAGCCTAAGGGGGGAGAACACCGGGGAGCTGTTTTTT. Protein: CASSLRGENTGELFF.